The clone carrying this TCR beta chain was detected a few times. The antigen is not known. This entry comes from a study of T-cell reconstitution after alpha-beta-depleted transplantation in children. Whole-study results and caveats: From surviving recipient T cells and thymic progenitors came the high day-60 TCRbeta diversity observed in some patients. Several hundred expanded graft clones reportedly were the source of alpha-beta T cells about two months after transplant.

Unique molecular identifiers were used to barcode this TCRbeta library. A single record per CDR3 protein comes from TCRdb applying MiXCR to the PCR reads. The table lists fewer than 550,000 distinct CDR3 sequences, approximately 10% of them singletons. V lost 4 bases and J lost 15; bases outside the gene matches: 21. The CDR3 contains 17 residues. Germline values: CDR1 SGHNT, CDR2 YYREEE (reference sequence). The specimen comprised PBMCs, mostly from graft donor cells, sampled 180 days after TCRalphabeta/CD19-depleted stem cell transplant. The V and J genes are TRBV5-4 and TRBJ2-1, with TRBD2 matching over 11 bases. The receptor comes from a female patient younger than 10 who had a stem cell transplant for aplastic anemia, so the T cells may come from the graft donor. The CDR3 is CASSPGLAGPRAPRPFF. The CDR3, as DNA: TGTGCCAGCAGCCCCGGACTAGCGGGCCCCCGGGCCCCACGTCCGTTCTTC.